The entry below describes one T cell receptor (beta chain). This entry belongs to a study of blood T cell repertoires in COVID-19. Whole-study context: Nucleic acid was either cDNA or gDNA, and it came from T cells, B-cell-depleted T cells, or PBMCs.

Germline CDR1 reads MNHNY; CDR2 reads SVGAGI (reference sequence). The length of the CDR3 is 15 residues. V shed 10 bases and J shed 4 bases, with 20 bases lying between them. Only in-frame clones appear in the TCRdb table, and some are missing; sequencing was by immunoSEQ multiplex PCR. The sample carries about 120,000 clones, 82% recorded once. The specimen was peripheral blood. The chain has TRBV6-6 and TRBJ2-1; possible D gene TRBD1, 7 bases. The TCR sequence derives from a human donor in a cohort sampled during active COVID-19. DNA for the CDR3: TGTGCCACCACGCGGGACAGCGGTGGGTACAATGAGCAGTTCTTC. Protein: CATTRDSGGYNEQFF.